A single sample gave rise to the 28 T cell receptor beta chains below, sequenced in a study of CD4 T cells in relation to SARS-CoV-2 and coronaviruses. These TCRs' antigens remain unknown. Unexposed donor CD4+ T cells date from about 2011-2018, before the COVID-19 pandemic. The cells were cultured for around ten days before CD4+ T cells were isolated. Data came from immunoSEQ multiplex PCR; TCRdb stores just in-frame clones and leaves some out. The sample lists 24,000 or so clones, 75% to 85% seen once, with 12% in the top ten. Specimen: CD4+ T cells from PBMCs, cultured in vitro. Every receptor here comes from a human donor in good health.

The CDR3 is CASTKWRGSDTGELFF. DNA of the CDR3: TGTGCCAGTACCAAATGGAGGGGATCGGACACCGGGGAGCTGTTTTTT. J is TRBJ2-2 and V is TRBV19, with a possible D match to TRBD2 (6 bases). The V gene lost 7 bases and the J gene lost 3 bases, with 18 bases spanning the gap. CDR1 is LNHDA and CDR2 is SQIVND in the germline V gene (reference sequence). The CDR3 runs 16 residues.

The rearrangement links TRBV7-9 to TRBJ2-3; the D gene is possibly TRBD1 (5 bases). The CDR3 totals 14 residues. Germline lookup yields CDR1 SEHNR and CDR2 FQNEAQ (reference sequence). V was trimmed by 4 bases and J by 4 bases, leaving 12 bases between them. This CDR3 is CASSSLDSSDTQYF. The CDR3 coding sequence is TGTGCCAGCAGCTCCCTAGACAGCTCAGATACGCAGTATTTT.

V usage is TRBV11-2 and J usage is TRBJ2-7; D might be TRBD1 or TRBD2, each matching 5 bases. V was trimmed by 8 bases and J by 2 bases, leaving 10 bases between them. CDR1 SGHAT and CDR2 FQNNGV come from the germline V gene. The CDR3 is 12 amino acids. CDR3: CASRDGPYEQYF. CDR3 sequence (DNA): TGTGCCAGCCGGGACGGGCCCTACGAGCAGTACTTC.

The V call is TRBV14, the J call TRBJ1-4; D gene unclear. The V end lost 1 base, the J end lost 8 bases, and 5 bases lay between the germline ends. The CDR3 spans 12 residues. The germline V gene has CDR1 SGHDN and CDR2 FVKESK. The CDR3 sequence: CASSQGTEKLFF. For the CDR3, the DNA is TGTGCCAGCAGCCAAGGTACCGAAAAACTGTTTTTT.

V and J are TRBV5-1 and TRBJ2-2, with 7 bases matching TRBD1. The CDR3 spans 16 residues. The V and J ends lost 3 bases and 3 bases, in that order; junction bases with no gene match: 8. The germline gives CDR1 SGHRS, CDR2 YFSETQ. The CDR3 bases are TGCGCCAGCAGCTACGACAGGGCCCCCGACACCGGGGAGCTGTTTTTT. It specifies CASSYDRAPDTGELFF.

The V gene is TRBV9, the J gene TRBJ2-1, with 12 bases identical to TRBD2. Germline loops: CDR1 SGDLS, CDR2 YYNGEE. The CDR3 extends over 15 amino acids. The junction had 12 bases not matched to a gene; V was cut back by 2 bases and J by 15 bases. CDR3 sequence (DNA): TGTGCCAGCAGCGTGGGACTAGCGGGCGGCCGACGGCTGTTCTTC. This codes for CASSVGLAGGRRLFF.

V is TRBV24-1 and J is TRBJ2-5; TRBD1 agrees at 11 bases. J gave up 4 bases and V 4 bases, and 4 bases lay outside the gene matches. The CDR3 has 15 amino acids. From germline, CDR1 is KGHDR and CDR2 SFDVKD. The CDR3 loop is CATSEGDRGGETQYF. Here the CDR3 DNA reads TGTGCCACCAGTGAGGGGGACAGGGGGGGAGAGACCCAGTACTTC.

The chain uses TRBV5-1 and TRBJ2-5; 10 nucleotides align to TRBD2. With 4 bases clipped from V and 7 bases from J, the junction kept 7 bases outside the gene matches. The germline V gene encodes CDR1 SGHRS and CDR2 YFSETQ. There are 14 residues in the CDR3. CDR3 coding DNA: TGCGCCAGCAGCACCGGGACTAGCGACGTGACCCAGTACTTC. Amino acids: CASSTGTSDVTQYF.

The V call is TRBV7-9, the J call TRBJ2-7; possibly TRBD2 for D (6 bases). V was shortened by 5 bases and J by 6 bases, with 11 bases between the two germline ends. CDR1 and CDR2 (germline): SEHNR, FQNEAQ (reference sequence). This CDR3 contains 12 residues. The CDR3 region has the DNA TGTGCCAGCAGCCCAATGGAGGGCGAGCAGTACTTC. It translates to CASSPMEGEQYF.

V usage is TRBV7-3 and J usage is TRBJ2-2; 9 bases line up with TRBD2. The CDR3 extends over 16 amino acids. CDR1 is SGHTA, CDR2 FQGTGA, per germline. The J segment lost 2 bases and the V segment lost 5 bases, leaving 6 bases of the junction unmatched. The CDR3 bases are TGTGCCAGCAGCGCGGGGGGGGGTTTCAACACCGGGGAGCTGTTTTTT. It codes for CASSAGGGFNTGELFF.

This clone was seen only once. The chain couples TRBV5-1 to TRBJ1-2; 10 bases agree with TRBD1. With 4 bases clipped from V and 7 bases from J, the junction kept 13 bases outside the gene matches. Per germline, CDR1 SGHRS and CDR2 YFSETQ. The CDR3 sequence is 16 residues long. DNA for the CDR3: TGCGCCAGCAGCCCCATTTTGGGGACAGGGGAGAGTGGCTACACCTTC. This codes for CASSPILGTGESGYTF.

This clone has just one count. V usage is TRBV9 and J usage is TRBJ2-2; weak D call: TRBD1 (5 bases). The CDR3 sequence is 16 residues long. The germline V and J ends were trimmed by 3 bases and 2 bases, with 14 bases remaining between them. Looked up from germline, CDR1 is SGDLS and CDR2 is YYNGEE. The CDR3 DNA is TGTGCCAGCAGCGCCCCCAGGGAAGGAAACACCGGGGAGCTGTTTTTT. It is translated as CASSAPREGNTGELFF.

This clone was detected a few times. The CDR3 sequence: CAWRGGSGKDRAYEQYF. Written as DNA, the CDR3 is TGTGCCTGGAGGGGGGGAAGCGGGAAGGATAGGGCCTACGAGCAGTACTTC. This rearrangement joins TRBV30 to TRBJ2-7, with 7 bases fitting TRBD2. Trimming removed 3 bases from V and 2 bases from J; junction bases left unmatched: 16. The CDR3 covers 17 residues. Germline V gene data show CDR1 as GTSNPN and CDR2 as SVGIG (reference sequence). The full variable domain, its missing parts supplied by reference TRBV30 and TRBJ2-7, is SQTIHQWPATLVQPVGSPLSLECTVEGTSNPNLYWYRQAAGRGLQLLFYSVGIGQISSEVPQNLSASRPQDRQFILSSKKLLLSDSGFYLCAWRGGSGKDRAYEQYFGPGTRLTVT.

This chain joins TRBV6-1 and TRBJ2-2; D is undetermined. Trimming removed 3 bases from V and 0 bases from J, with 8 bases in between. The CDR3 has 15 residues. Germline assignment: CDR1 MNHNS and CDR2 SASEGT. The CDR3 bases are TGTGCCAGCAGTGATATCAAGACGAACACCGGGGAGCTGTTTTTT. As protein: CASSDIKTNTGELFF.

This clone has just a few counts. The J gene is TRBJ2-7, the V gene TRBV2; D possibly corresponds to TRBD2 (5 bases). CDR1 is SNHLY and CDR2 is FYNNEI in the germline V gene. This CDR3 has 11 amino acids. The germline V and J ends were trimmed by 6 bases and 4 bases, with 7 bases remaining between them. The CDR3 reads CASSGEYEQYF. CDR3 sequence (DNA): TGTGCCAGCAGCGGGGAATACGAGCAGTACTTC.

The chain couples TRBV30 to TRBJ2-7, with TRBD2 as a possible D gene (6 bases). Trimming removed 5 bases from V and 6 bases from J, with 23 bases in between. The CDR3 is 15 residues long. Germline V gives CDR1 GTSNPN, CDR2 SVGIG (reference sequence). CDR3 DNA: TGTGCCTGGTACCCCCGGGAGACCGTATCCAGCGAGCAGTACTTC. This gives the protein CAWYPRETVSSEQYF.

This clone has a handful of counts. The chain joins TRBV2 to TRBJ1-6, with 7 bases aligning to TRBD1. Germline CDR1 reads SNHLY; CDR2 reads FYNNEI. The V gene end was trimmed by 4 bases and the J gene end by 8 bases; junction bases not matched to a gene: 11. The CDR3 has 16 amino acids. The CDR3 sequence: CASSVAGGAGDSPLHF. The CDR3 DNA reads as TGTGCCAGCAGTGTTGCAGGGGGGGCGGGAGATTCACCCCTCCACTTT.

This chain uses TRBV30 with TRBJ1-5; 9 nucleotides match TRBD1. The J segment lost 2 bases and the V segment lost 2 bases, leaving 13 bases of the junction unmatched. This CDR3 has 18 amino acids. The germline gives CDR1 GTSNPN, CDR2 SVGIG (reference sequence). CDR3 sequence: CAWSSSGTGTPGNQPQHF. CDR3 DNA sequence: TGTGCCTGGAGTTCCTCCGGGACAGGGACGCCCGGCAATCAGCCCCAGCATTTT.

The rearrangement links TRBV27 to TRBJ2-1, with 12 nucleotides matching TRBD2. With 4 bases clipped from V and 2 bases from J, the junction kept 3 bases outside the gene matches. Germline V gene lookup returns CDR1 MNHEY and CDR2 SMNVEV (reference sequence). The CDR3 runs 16 residues. CDR3 nucleotides: TGTGCCAGCAGTTATGGGACTAGCGGGCCCTACAATGAGCAGTTCTTC. Encoded protein: CASSYGTSGPYNEQFF.

The chain uses TRBV5-1 and TRBJ2-5; TRBD2 matches 8 bases. In germline, CDR1 is SGHRS, CDR2 YFSETQ. This CDR3 is built from 15 residues. V shed 0 bases and J 4 bases; nucleotides not matched to a gene: 5. In DNA form, the CDR3 reads TGCGCCAGCAGCTTGGAGCGGGGGCGGGGAGAGACCCAGTACTTC. Its protein is CASSLERGRGETQYF.

This clone was detected only a few times. The chain uses TRBV5-1 and TRBJ2-7, with 7 nucleotides matching TRBD1. V lost 4 bases, J lost 2 bases, and 6 bases stayed unmatched. Germline CDR1 is SGHRS and CDR2 is YFSETQ. The CDR3 loop spans 14 amino acids. The CDR3 here is CASSVAGTAYEQYF. CDR3 DNA sequence: TGCGCCAGCAGCGTAGCCGGGACAGCCTACGAGCAGTACTTC.

V usage is TRBV7-6 and J usage is TRBJ1-2; D uncertain. The CDR3 has 15 residues. The germline V gene encodes CDR1 SGHVS and CDR2 FNYEAQ. The V gene lost 5 bases and the J gene lost 7 bases, with 20 bases spanning the gap. The CDR3 loop is CASSGPGVSSTGYTF. The CDR3 DNA reads TGTGCCAGCAGCGGTCCCGGGGTCAGCTCAACTGGCTACACCTTC.

This chain connects TRBV5-6 to TRBJ2-7; TRBD1 matches at 8 bases. CDR3 length: 14 amino acids. V dropped 4 bases and J dropped 4; count of bases not matched to a gene: 7. Germline assignment: CDR1 SGHDT and CDR2 YYEEEE. CDR3 amino acids: CASSARTGPYEQYF. Here the CDR3 DNA reads TGTGCCAGCAGCGCCAGGACAGGGCCTTACGAGCAGTACTTC.

The chain is built from TRBV3-1 (or the pseudogene TRBV3-2) and TRBJ1-1; D is undetermined. Germline V gives CDR1 LGHDT, CDR2 YNNKEL (reference sequence). Trimming left V 2 bases short and J 5 bases short, with 6 bases between. The CDR3 extends over 12 amino acids. As DNA, the CDR3 is TGTGCCAGCAGCCAAAGCAGGACTGAAGCTTTCTTT. This gives the protein CASSQSRTEAFF.

This clone has a single count. The chain uses TRBV4-1 and TRBJ2-7; 10 nucleotides align to TRBD2. Germline V lookup: CDR1 MGHRA, CDR2 YSYEKL. J gave up 0 bases and V 4 bases, and 12 bases lay outside the gene matches. The CDR3 sequence is 18 residues long. The CDR3 sequence is CASSPWGRLAGDSYEQYF. The CDR3 bases are TGCGCCAGCAGCCCTTGGGGGCGACTAGCGGGCGACTCCTACGAGCAGTACTTC.

The chain combines TRBV6-6 with TRBJ2-6; D not certain. The CDR3 has 14 residues. The V and J ends lost 6 bases and 0 bases respectively, with 6 bases between them. From germline, CDR1 is MNHNY and CDR2 SVGAGI (reference sequence). The CDR3 DNA reads as TGTGCCAGCAGCGTCTTCTCTGGGGCCAACGTCCTGACTTTC. This sequence encodes CASSVFSGANVLTF.

This sequence joins TRBV19 and TRBJ1-5, with D unclear. The CDR3 consists of 15 residues. Germline assignment: CDR1 LNHDA and CDR2 SQIVND (reference sequence). With 10 bases removed from V and 7 bases from J, the gap between germline ends came to 23 bases. The CDR3 region has the DNA TGTGCCACTAGGCCGCCGGGCAGAGGCACCCAGCCCCAGCATTTT. Translated: CATRPPGRGTQPQHF.

The gene calls are TRBV30 and TRBJ1-2; D is uncertain. V was trimmed by 0 bases and J by 8 bases, leaving 13 bases between them. Germline loops: CDR1 GTSNPN, CDR2 SVGIG (reference sequence). CDR3 length: 13 residues. The CDR3 is CAWSVLGRTGYTF. As DNA, the CDR3 is TGTGCCTGGAGTGTACTAGGGCGTACCGGCTACACCTTC.